The rows below give T cell receptor beta chains drawn from one sample of a study of blood T cell repertoires in COVID-19. This table comes from immunoSEQ multiplex PCR, and its TCRdb copy is limited to in-frame clones, with some not included. Seen here are approximately 150,000 clones, over 80% observed once, and the top ten hold around 8%. Sequenced material: peripheral blood. The receptors stem from a woman older than 75 with COVID-19, enrolled during active disease. CDR3s include the opening cysteine and the closing phenylalanine or tryptophan. D genes are given only for firm matches. Clone sizes are given selectively: once, few, many, or a class where the clone is expanded.

j_call,d_call,clone_size,v_call,cdr3_aa,cdr3_nt
TRBJ1-2,.,.,TRBV6-5,CASSYSNRAGGYTF,TGTGCCAGCAGTTACTCGAACAGGGCGGGTGGCTACACCTTC
TRBJ2-5,TRBD1,.,TRBV9,CASSPDRGGETQYF,TGTGCCAGCAGCCCAGACAGGGGTGGGGAGACCCAGTACTTC
TRBJ1-2,.,.,TRBV18,CASSPGRDGYTF,TGTGCCAGCTCACCGGGGAGGGATGGCTACACCTTC
TRBJ1-2,.,.,TRBV28,CASSHPTPGVGYGYTF,TGTGCCAGCAGCCACCCCACCCCAGGGGTGGGCTATGGCTACACCTTC
TRBJ1-1,TRBD1,.,TRBV4-1,CASSQLTGGNTEAFF,TGCGCCAGCAGCCAACTGACAGGGGGCAACACTGAAGCTTTCTTT
TRBJ1-2,.,once,TRBV7-9,CASSLESSGAGGNTF,TGTGCCAGCAGCTTAGAATCCTCAGGGGCGGGTGGAAACACCTTC
TRBJ2-2,TRBD2,once,TRBV3-1/TRBV3-2,CASSRGLAGVGTGELFF,TGTGCCAGCAGCCGGGGACTAGCGGGAGTGGGCACCGGGGAGCTGTTTTTT
TRBJ2-2,.,.,TRBV18,CASSPRQSTGELFF,TGTGCCAGCTCACCGCGGCAGTCCACCGGGGAGCTGTTTTTT
TRBJ1-3,.,.,TRBV2,CASNLPERTGNTIYF,TGTGCCAGCAACCTCCCGGAGAGAACTGGAAACACCATATATTTT
TRBJ1-5,TRBD1,.,TRBV29-1,CSVSRDSDQPQHF,TGCAGCGTTAGCCGGGACAGCGATCAGCCCCAGCATTTT
TRBJ1-2,.,once,TRBV5-1,CASSGGGSGGYTF,TGCGCCAGCAGCGGGGGCGGATCGGGAGGCTACACCTTC
TRBJ1-1,.,.,TRBV18,CASSPAGSNTEAFF,TGTGCCAGCTCACCAGCCGGGTCGAACACTGAAGCTTTCTTT
TRBJ2-1,TRBD2,.,TRBV4-2,CASSQALSSGGYNEQFF,TGTGCCAGCAGCCAAGCTTTATCTAGCGGGGGATACAATGAGCAGTTCTTC
TRBJ1-2,.,.,TRBV2,CASSAGSGGYTF,TGTGCCAGCAGCGCAGGGTCAGGTGGCTACACCTTC
TRBJ2-3,TRBD2,few,TRBV24-1,CATSGGGGATDTQYF,TGTGCCACCAGTGGTGGCGGGGGGGCCACAGATACGCAGTATTTT
TRBJ1-1,.,.,TRBV15,CATSRARDTEAFF,TGTGCCACCAGCAGAGCTCGCGACACTGAAGCTTTCTTT
TRBJ1-2,.,.,TRBV28,CASSQGGTAAGYTF,TGTGCCAGCAGTCAAGGCGGTACGGCCGCCGGCTACACCTTC
TRBJ2-1,TRBD1,.,TRBV7-9,CASSPGQGIYNEQFF,TGTGCCAGCAGCCCTGGACAGGGGATCTACAATGAGCAGTTCTTC
TRBJ1-3,.,.,TRBV14,CASSFSGNTIYF,TGTGCCAGCTCGTTCTCTGGAAACACCATATATTTT
TRBJ1-3,TRBD1,few,TRBV9,CASSVQGAGSGNTIYF,TGTGCCAGCAGCGTACAGGGGGCCGGTTCCGGAAACACCATATATTTT
TRBJ1-3,.,.,TRBV18,CASSPPGRMATGNTIYF,TGTGCCAGCTCACCACCCGGCAGGATGGCAACTGGAAACACCATATATTTT
TRBJ1-1,.,once,TRBV3-1/TRBV3-2,CASSHRGYGNTEAFF,TGTGCCAGCAGCCACAGGGGTTACGGGAACACTGAAGCTTTCTTT
TRBJ1-2,.,.,TRBV5-1,CASSLGQVASYTF,TGCGCCAGCAGCTTGGGACAAGTGGCTAGCTACACCTTC
TRBJ2-7,.,.,TRBV3-1/TRBV3-2,CASSLAGVRSYEQYF,TGTGCCAGCAGCCTCGCCGGGGTACGCTCCTACGAGCAGTACTTC
TRBJ1-4,.,.,TRBV6-5,CACGPPNEKLFF,TGTGCTTGCGGGCCCCCTAATGAAAAACTGTTTTTT
TRBJ2-5,TRBD2,.,TRBV5-1,CASSRAGTSQETQYF,TGCGCCAGCAGCCGCGCGGGGACTAGTCAAGAGACCCAGTACTTC
TRBJ1-3,.,.,TRBV2,CASSDGARNTIYF,TGTGCCAGCAGTGATGGGGCTAGAAACACCATATATTTT
TRBJ1-3,.,.,TRBV28,CASRSAGLSGNTIYF,TGTGCCAGCAGATCTGCAGGCCTCTCTGGAAACACCATATATTTT
TRBJ1-2,.,few,TRBV10-3,CAISESNSPRGYTF,TGTGCCATCAGTGAGTCGAACAGCCCCCGTGGCTACACCTTC
TRBJ2-2,TRBD2,once,TRBV29-1,CSVGLAPNTGELFF,TGCAGCGTTGGACTAGCCCCGAACACCGGGGAGCTGTTTTTT
TRBJ1-6,.,.,TRBV15,CATSSGVRGNSPLHF,TGTGCCACCAGCAGTGGGGTCCGAGGGAACTCACCCCTCCACTTT
TRBJ1-3,.,.,TRBV3-1/TRBV3-2,CASSQVQGSGNTIYF,TGTGCCAGCAGCCAAGTGCAGGGATCCGGAAACACCATATATTTT
TRBJ2-5,.,.,TRBV14,CASSPGETQYF,TGTGCCAGCAGCCCGGGGGAGACCCAGTACTTC
TRBJ1-6,.,few,TRBV6-1,CASSELLGANSPLHF,TGTGCCAGCAGTGAATTGCTGGGGGCTAATTCACCCCTCCACTTT
TRBJ1-2,.,.,TRBV3-1/TRBV3-2,CASSQGRVDGYTF,TGTGCCAGCAGCCAAGGCAGGGTTGATGGCTACACCTTC
TRBJ2-5,.,.,TRBV7-9,CASSPWDSSLQETQYF,TGTGCCAGCAGCCCCTGGGACTCTAGCTTACAAGAGACCCAGTACTTC
TRBJ1-1,.,.,TRBV3-1/TRBV3-2,CASSQDGRVAEAFF,TGTGCCAGCAGCCAAGATGGGCGAGTCGCTGAAGCTTTCTTT
TRBJ2-4,.,.,TRBV12-5,CASGFEASPGAKNIQYF,TGTGCTAGTGGTTTTGAAGCTAGTCCGGGAGCCAAAAACATTCAGTACTTC
TRBJ2-5,.,.,TRBV5-1,CASSLEPPGAAGETQYF,TGCGCCAGCAGCTTGGAACCCCCCGGGGCGGCGGGGGAGACCCAGTACTTC
TRBJ1-3,.,.,TRBV9,CASSLTGISGNTIYF,TGTGCCAGCAGCCTGACAGGAATTTCTGGAAACACCATATATTTT
TRBJ2-1,TRBD2,.,TRBV18,CASSPAGGLDEQFF,TGTGCCAGCTCTCCGGCGGGAGGCTTGGATGAGCAGTTCTTC
TRBJ2-3,TRBD2,few,TRBV6-6,CASSLAGGKDTQYF,TGTGCCAGCAGTCTAGCGGGAGGGAAAGATACGCAGTATTTT